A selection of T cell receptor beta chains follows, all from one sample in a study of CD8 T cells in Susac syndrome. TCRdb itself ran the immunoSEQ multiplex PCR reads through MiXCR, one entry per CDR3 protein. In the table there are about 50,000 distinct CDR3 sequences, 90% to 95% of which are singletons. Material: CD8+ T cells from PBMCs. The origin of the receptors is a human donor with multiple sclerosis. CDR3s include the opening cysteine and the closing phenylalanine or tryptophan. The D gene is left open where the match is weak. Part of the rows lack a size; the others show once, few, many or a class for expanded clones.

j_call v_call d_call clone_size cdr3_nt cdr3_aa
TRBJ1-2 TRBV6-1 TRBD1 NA TGTGCCAGCAGGAAACGTAGTCAGTGGGACAGGAATTTCTTC CASRKRSQWDRNFF
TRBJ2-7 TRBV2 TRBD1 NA TGTGCCAGCAGTGTGGACAGGGCCTACTACGAGCAGTACTTC CASSVDRAYYEQYF
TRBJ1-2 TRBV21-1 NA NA TGTGCCAGCCCGCCTTTCAGAAATAACTATGGCTACACCTTC CASPPFRNNYGYTF
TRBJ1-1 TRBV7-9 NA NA TGTGCCAGCAGCTTATTGGGGGGAAAGACTGAAGCTTTCTTT CASSLLGGKTEAFF
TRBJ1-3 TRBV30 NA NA TGTGCCTGCCGGGACATTAACGGAAACACCATATATTTT CACRDINGNTIYF
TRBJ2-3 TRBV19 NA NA TGTGCCAGTAGTGCGGGGTTCACAGATACGCAGTATTTT CASSAGFTDTQYF
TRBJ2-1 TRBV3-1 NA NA TGTGCCAGCAGCCACTCCCTGGCGGGGAATGAGCAGTTCTTC CASSHSLAGNEQFF
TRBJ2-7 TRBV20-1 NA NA TGCAGTGCTAGAGAAGTGGGCTCCTACGAGCAGTACTTC CSAREVGSYEQYF
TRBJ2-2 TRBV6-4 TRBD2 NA TGTGCCAGCAGTGACTCGGTAGCGGGGGCGACCGGGGAGCTGTTTTTT CASSDSVAGATGELFF
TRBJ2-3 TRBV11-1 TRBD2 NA TGTGCCAGCAGCTTAGGAGCGAGCGGGGCCAGCACAGATACGCAGTATTTT CASSLGASGASTDTQYF
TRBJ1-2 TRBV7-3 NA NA TGTGCCAGCAGCTTGGACTCAGCTAACTATGGCTACACCTTC CASSLDSANYGYTF
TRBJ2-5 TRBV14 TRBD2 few TGTGCCAGCAGCCAAGATAGAGCGGGGGAGACCCAGTACTTC CASSQDRAGETQYF
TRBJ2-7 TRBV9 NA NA TGTGCCAGCAGCGTAGCTTTAGGCTCCTACGAGCAGTACTTC CASSVALGSYEQYF
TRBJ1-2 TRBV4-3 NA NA TGCGCCAGCAGCCCCGACAGCCAAAGTTTCTATGGCTACACCTTC CASSPDSQSFYGYTF
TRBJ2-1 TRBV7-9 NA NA TGTGCCAGCAGCTTTTCTGGCACGAACAATGAGCAGTTCTTC CASSFSGTNNEQFF
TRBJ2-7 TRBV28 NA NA TGTGCCAGCAGCCTCGCGGACTACTCCTACGAGCAGTACTTC CASSLADYSYEQYF
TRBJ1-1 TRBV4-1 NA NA TGCGCCAGCAGCCCTTACGGGGGGACTGAAGCTTTCTTT CASSPYGGTEAFF
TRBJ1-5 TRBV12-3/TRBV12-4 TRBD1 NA TGTGCCAGCAGTGATTCCCAGGGGGATCAGCCCCAGCATTTT CASSDSQGDQPQHF
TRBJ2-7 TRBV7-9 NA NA TGTGCCAGCAGCTGGGCACCCTACGAGCAGTACTTC CASSWAPYEQYF
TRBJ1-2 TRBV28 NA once TGTGCCAGCCTTAACTATGGCTACACCTTC CASLNYGYTF
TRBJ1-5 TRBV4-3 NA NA TGCGCCAGCAGCCAAGAATTTTTGTCACAGGGTTTCAATCAGCCCCAGCATTTT CASSQEFLSQGFNQPQHF
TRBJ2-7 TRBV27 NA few TGTGCCAGCAGTTTTGGGGGGAGCTACGAGCAGTACTTC CASSFGGSYEQYF
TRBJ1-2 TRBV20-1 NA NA TGCAGTGCTAGGTTAGGGGGGCCTAACTATGGCTACACCTTC CSARLGGPNYGYTF
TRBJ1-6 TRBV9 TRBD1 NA TGTGCCAGCAGCGTTGGGACAGATAATTCACCCCTCCACTTT CASSVGTDNSPLHF
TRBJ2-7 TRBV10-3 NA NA TGTGCCATCAGTGAGTCCCACGAGCAGTACTTC CAISESHEQYF
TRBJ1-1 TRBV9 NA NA TGTGCCAGCAGCGGGGCGATCTCCACTGAAGCTTTCTTT CASSGAISTEAFF
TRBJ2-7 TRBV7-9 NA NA NA CASSLWVKTSSTSWYF
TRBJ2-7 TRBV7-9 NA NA TGTGCCAGCAGCATGGCCGGGAGTATCTACGAGCAGTACTTC CASSMAGSIYEQYF
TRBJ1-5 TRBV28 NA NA TGTGCCAGCAGTTTATTTGGGGCGAGCAATCAGCCCCAGCATTTT CASSLFGASNQPQHF
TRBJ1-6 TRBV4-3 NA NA TGCGCCAGCAGCCAAGATAGGAGCTCCTATAATTCACCCCTCCACTTT CASSQDRSSYNSPLHF
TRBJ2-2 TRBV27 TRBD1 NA TGTGCCAGCAGCCCCGGGACAGGGGCCGGGGAGCTGTTTTTT CASSPGTGAGELFF
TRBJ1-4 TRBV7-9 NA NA TGTGCCAGCAGCCGCAGCGACAGAAATGAAAAACTGTTTTTT CASSRSDRNEKLFF
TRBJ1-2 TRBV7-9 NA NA TGTGCCAGCAGCCTCCCGACCTACACCTTC CASSLPTYTF
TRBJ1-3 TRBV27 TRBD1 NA TGTGCCAGCAGTTCCCGGACAGGGGGAACTACCATATATTTT CASSSRTGGTTIYF
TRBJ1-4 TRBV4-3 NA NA TGCGCCAGCAGCCAAGATGGAACCACTAATGAAAAACTGTTTTTT CASSQDGTTNEKLFF
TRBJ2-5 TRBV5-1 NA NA TGCGCCAGCAGCTTGGGTTGGGCGGAGAAAGAGACCCAGTACTTC CASSLGWAEKETQYF
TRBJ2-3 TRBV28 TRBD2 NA TGTGCCAGCAGTGTACTAGCGGGGGGCTGGGGGGATACGCAGTATTTT CASSVLAGGWGDTQYF
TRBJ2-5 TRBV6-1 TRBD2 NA TGTGCCAGCAGACCCTTTACTCCTAGCGGGGGGGCAGAGACCCAGTACTTC CASRPFTPSGGAETQYF
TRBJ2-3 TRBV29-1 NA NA TGCAGCGTTGACTGGGACGGATACACAGATACGCAGTATTTT CSVDWDGYTDTQYF
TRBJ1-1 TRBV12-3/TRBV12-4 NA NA TGTGCCAGCAGTTCCCGACAGAGGAATCCCCTCTTT CASSSRQRNPLF
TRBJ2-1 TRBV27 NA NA TGTGCCAGCAGGGCCCAAGGGAGGAGGGAGCAGTTCTTC CASRAQGRREQFF
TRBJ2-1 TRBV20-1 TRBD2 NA TGCAGTGCTAGAGGTGGGCCTAAGCGGGGAGGGCCCTACAATGAGCAGTTCTTC CSARGGPKRGGPYNEQFF
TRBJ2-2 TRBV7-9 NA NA TGTGCCAGCAGCTTAGCAGGAACAAGGGGCGGGGAGCTGTTTTTT CASSLAGTRGGELFF
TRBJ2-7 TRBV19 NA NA TGTGCCAGTAGTATCGGGACCGACTCCTACGAGCAGTACTTC CASSIGTDSYEQYF
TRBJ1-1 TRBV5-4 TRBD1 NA TGTGCCAGCAGCTGGGACAGCGTCACTGAAGCTTTCTTT CASSWDSVTEAFF
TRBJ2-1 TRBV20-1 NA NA TGCAGTGCTAGGGGTCGGGGGAGCTCCTACAATGAGCAGTTCTTC CSARGRGSSYNEQFF